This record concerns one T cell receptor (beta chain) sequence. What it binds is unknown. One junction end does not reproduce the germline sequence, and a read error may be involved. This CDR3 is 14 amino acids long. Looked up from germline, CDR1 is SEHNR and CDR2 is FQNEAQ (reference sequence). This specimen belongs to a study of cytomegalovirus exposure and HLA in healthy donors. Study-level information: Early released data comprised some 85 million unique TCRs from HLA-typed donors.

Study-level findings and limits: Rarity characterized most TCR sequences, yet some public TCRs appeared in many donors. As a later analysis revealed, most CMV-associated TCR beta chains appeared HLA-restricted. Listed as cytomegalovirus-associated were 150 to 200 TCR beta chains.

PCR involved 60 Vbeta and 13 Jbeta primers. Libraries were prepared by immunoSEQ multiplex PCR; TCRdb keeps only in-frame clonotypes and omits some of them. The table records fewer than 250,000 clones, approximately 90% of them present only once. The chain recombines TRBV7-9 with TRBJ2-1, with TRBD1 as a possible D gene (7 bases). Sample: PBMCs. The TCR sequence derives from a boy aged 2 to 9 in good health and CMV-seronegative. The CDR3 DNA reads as TGTTCCAGCAGCTTAACAGGGGAGGCCAATGAGCAGTTCTTC. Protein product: CSSSLTGEANEQFF.